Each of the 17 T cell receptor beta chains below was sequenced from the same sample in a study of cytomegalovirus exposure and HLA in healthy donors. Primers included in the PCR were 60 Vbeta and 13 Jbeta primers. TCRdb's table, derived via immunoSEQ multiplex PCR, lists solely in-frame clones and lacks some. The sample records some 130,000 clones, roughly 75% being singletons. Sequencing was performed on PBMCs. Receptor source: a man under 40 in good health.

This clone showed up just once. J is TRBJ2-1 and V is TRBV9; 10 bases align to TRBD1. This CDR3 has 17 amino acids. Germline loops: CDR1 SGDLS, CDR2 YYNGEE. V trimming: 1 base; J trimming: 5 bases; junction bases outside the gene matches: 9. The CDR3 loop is CASSVSMPGTGDNEQFF. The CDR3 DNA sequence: TGTGCCAGCAGCGTAAGTATGCCCGGGACAGGGGACAATGAGCAGTTCTTC.

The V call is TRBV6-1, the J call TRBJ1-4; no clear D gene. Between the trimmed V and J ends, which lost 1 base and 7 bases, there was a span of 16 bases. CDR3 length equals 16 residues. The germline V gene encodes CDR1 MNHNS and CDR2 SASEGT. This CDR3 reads CASSEGLIVSGEKLFF. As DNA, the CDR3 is TGTGCCAGCAGTGAAGGCCTGATTGTGAGTGGTGAAAAACTGTTTTTT.

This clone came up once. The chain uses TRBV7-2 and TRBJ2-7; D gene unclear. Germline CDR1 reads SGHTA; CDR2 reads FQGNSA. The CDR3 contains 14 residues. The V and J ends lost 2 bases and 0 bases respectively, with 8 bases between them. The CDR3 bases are TGTGCCAGCAGCTTAAAAGCCCTCTCCTACGAGCAGTACTTC. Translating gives CASSLKALSYEQYF.

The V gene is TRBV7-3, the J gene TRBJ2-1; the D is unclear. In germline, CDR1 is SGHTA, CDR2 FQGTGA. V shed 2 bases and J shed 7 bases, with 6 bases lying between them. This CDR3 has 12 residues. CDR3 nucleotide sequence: TGTGCCAGCAGCTTAGTTAGTAATGAGCAGTTCTTC. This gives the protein CASSLVSNEQFF.

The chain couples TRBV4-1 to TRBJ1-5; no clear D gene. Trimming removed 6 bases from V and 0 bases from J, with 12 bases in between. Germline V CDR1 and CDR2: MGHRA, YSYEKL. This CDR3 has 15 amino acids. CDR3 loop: CASSPQEDSNQPQHF. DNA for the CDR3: TGCGCCAGCAGTCCTCAGGAGGATAGCAATCAGCCCCAGCATTTT.

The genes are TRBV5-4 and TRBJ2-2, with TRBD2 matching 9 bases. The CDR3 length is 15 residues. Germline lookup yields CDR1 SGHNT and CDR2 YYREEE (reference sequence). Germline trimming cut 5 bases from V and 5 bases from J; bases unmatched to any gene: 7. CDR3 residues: CASRTGTSTTGELFF. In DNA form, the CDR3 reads TGTGCCAGCAGAACCGGGACTAGCACAACCGGGGAGCTGTTTTTT.

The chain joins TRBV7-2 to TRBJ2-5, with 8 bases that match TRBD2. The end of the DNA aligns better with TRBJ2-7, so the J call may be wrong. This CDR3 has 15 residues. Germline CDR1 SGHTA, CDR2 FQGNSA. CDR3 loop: CASSSSSGRPYEQYF. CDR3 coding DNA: TGTGCCAGCAGCTCCTCCAGCGGGAGACCCTACGAGCAGTACTTC.

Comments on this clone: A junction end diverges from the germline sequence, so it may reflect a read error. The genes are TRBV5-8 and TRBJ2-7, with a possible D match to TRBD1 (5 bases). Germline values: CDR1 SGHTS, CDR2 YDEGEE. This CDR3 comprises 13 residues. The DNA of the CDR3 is TGTGCCAGCAGCTTGGCAGGGTATTTGACTTCGGACTTC. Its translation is CASSLAGYLTSDF.

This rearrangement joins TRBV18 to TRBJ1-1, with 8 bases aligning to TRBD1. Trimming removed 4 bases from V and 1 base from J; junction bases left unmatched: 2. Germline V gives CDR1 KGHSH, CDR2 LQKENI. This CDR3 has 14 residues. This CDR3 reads CASSRDRQNTEAFF. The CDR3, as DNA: TGTGCCAGCTCACGGGACAGGCAGAACACTGAAGCTTTCTTT.

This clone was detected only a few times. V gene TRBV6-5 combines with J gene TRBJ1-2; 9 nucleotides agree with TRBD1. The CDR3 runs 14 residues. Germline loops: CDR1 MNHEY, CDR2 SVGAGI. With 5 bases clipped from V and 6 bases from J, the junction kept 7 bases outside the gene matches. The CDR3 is CASSTLTGGNGYTF. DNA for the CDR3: TGTGCCAGCAGTACGCTGACAGGGGGTAATGGCTACACCTTC.

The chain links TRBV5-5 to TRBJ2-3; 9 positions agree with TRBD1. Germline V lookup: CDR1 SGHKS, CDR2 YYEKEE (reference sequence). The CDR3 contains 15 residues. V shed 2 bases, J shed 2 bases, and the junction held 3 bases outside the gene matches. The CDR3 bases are TGTGCCAGCAGCTTCTGGACAGGGGTCACAGATACGCAGTATTTT. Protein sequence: CASSFWTGVTDTQYF.

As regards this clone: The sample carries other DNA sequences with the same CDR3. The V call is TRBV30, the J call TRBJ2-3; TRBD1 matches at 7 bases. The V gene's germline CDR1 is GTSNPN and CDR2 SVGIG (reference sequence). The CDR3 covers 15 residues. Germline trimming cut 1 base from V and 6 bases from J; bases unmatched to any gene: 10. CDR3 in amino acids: CAWSGQGAPGDTQYF. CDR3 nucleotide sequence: TGTGCCTGGAGTGGACAGGGAGCGCCCGGGGATACGCAGTATTTT.

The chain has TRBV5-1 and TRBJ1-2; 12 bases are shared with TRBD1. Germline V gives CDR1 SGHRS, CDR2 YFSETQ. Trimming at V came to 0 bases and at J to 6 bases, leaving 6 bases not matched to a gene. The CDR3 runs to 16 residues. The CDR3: CASSLGGQGAQDGYTF. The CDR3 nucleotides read TGCGCCAGCAGCTTGGGGGGACAGGGGGCGCAGGATGGCTACACCTTC.

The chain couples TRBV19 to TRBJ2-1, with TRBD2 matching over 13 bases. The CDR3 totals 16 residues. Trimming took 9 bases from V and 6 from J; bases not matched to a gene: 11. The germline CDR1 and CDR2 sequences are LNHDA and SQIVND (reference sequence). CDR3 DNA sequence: TGTGCCAGCAAAACCTCGGGGACTAGCGGGACCAATGAGCAGTTCTTC. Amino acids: CASKTSGTSGTNEQFF.

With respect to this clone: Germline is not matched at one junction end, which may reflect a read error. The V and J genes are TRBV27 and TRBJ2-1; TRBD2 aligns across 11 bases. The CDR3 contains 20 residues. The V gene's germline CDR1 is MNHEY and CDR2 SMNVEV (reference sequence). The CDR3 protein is CAGSLFPGDVAGGPYNEQFF. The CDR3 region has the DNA TGTGCCGGCAGTTTGTTCCCAGGGGATGTAGCGGGAGGGCCTTACAATGAGCAGTTCTTC.

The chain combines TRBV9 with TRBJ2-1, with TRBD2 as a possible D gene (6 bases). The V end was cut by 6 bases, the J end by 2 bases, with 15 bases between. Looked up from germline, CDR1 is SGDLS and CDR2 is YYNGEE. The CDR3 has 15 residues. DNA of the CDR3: TGTGCCAGCACCCGCGGGACCCTCGCCTACAATGAGCAGTTCTTC. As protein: CASTRGTLAYNEQFF.

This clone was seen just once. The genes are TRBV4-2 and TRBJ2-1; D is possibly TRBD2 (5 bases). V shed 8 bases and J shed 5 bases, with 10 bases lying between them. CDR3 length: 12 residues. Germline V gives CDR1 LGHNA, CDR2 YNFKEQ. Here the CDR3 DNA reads TGTGCCAGCGGAGCGGACCACAATGAGCAGTTCTTC. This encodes CASGADHNEQFF.